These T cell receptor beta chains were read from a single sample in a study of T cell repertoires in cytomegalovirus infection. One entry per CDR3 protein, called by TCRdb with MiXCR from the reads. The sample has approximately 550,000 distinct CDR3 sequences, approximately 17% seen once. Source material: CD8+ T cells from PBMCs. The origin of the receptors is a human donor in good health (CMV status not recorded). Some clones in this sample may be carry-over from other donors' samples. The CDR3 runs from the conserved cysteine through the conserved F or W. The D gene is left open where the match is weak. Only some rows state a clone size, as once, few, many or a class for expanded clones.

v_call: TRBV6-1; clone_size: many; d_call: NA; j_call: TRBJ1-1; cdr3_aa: CAVISWTEAFF; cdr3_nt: TGTGCCGTCATTTCGTGGACTGAAGCTTTCTTT
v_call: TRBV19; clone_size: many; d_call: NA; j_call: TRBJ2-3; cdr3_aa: CASSGNPDPLGTDTQYF; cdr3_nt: TGTGCCAGTAGTGGGAACCCGGATCCCCTAGGCACAGATACGCAGTATTTT
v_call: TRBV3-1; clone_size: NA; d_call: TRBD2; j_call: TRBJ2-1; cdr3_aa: CASSPGLAGVVPYNEQFF; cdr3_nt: TGTGCCAGCAGCCCGGGACTAGCGGGAGTGGTTCCCTACAATGAGCAGTTCTTC
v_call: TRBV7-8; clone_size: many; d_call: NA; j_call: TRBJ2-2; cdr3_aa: CASRRDGELFF; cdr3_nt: TGTGCCAGCAGGAGGGATGGGGAGCTGTTTTTT
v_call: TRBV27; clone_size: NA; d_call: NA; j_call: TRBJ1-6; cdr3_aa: CASSFGSYNSPLHF; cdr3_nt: TGTGCCAGCAGTTTTGGCTCCTATAATTCACCCCTCCACTTT
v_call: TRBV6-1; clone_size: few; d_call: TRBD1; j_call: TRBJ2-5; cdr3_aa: CASSNRDRGQETQYF; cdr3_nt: TGTGCCAGCAGCAACCGGGACAGGGGGCAAGAGACCCAGTACTTC
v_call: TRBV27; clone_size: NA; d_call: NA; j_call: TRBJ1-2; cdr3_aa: CASSLSKGVQYGYTF; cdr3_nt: TGTGCCAGCAGTTTATCGAAAGGGGTTCAATATGGCTACACCTTC
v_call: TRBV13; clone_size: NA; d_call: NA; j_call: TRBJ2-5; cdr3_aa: CASSPQIQETQYF; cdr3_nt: TGTGCCAGCAGCCCCCAGATACAAGAGACCCAGTACTTC
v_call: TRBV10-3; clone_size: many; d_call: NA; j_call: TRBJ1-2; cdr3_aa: CATRGWNYGYTF; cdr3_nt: TGTGCCACCCGGGGGTGGAACTATGGCTACACCTTC
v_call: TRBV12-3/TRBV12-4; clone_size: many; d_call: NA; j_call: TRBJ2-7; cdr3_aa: CASSFILIGADRPYEQYF; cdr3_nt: TGTGCCAGCAGTTTTATCCTTATCGGGGCGGACAGACCATACGAGCAGTACTTC
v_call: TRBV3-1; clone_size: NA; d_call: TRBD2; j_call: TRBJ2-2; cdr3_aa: CASSPRERRGTGELFF; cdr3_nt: TGTGCCAGCAGCCCGCGGGAGCGACGGGGCACCGGGGAGCTGTTTTTT
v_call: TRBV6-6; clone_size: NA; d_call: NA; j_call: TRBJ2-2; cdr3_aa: CASSYTAGELFF; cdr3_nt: TGTGCCAGCAGTTACACCGCCGGGGAGCTGTTTTTT
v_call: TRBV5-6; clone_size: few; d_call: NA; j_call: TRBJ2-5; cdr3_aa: CASSFRQAEETQYF; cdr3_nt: TGTGCCAGCAGCTTCCGACAGGCAGAGGAGACCCAGTACTTC
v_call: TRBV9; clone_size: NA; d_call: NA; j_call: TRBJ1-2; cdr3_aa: CASSESLGGGYTF; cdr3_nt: TGTGCCAGCAGCGAGTCTCTAGGAGGTGGCTACACCTTC
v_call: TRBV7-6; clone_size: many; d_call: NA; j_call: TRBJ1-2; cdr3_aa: CASSFTGVRDYTF; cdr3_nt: TGTGCCAGCAGCTTTACTGGGGTACGCGACTACACCTTC
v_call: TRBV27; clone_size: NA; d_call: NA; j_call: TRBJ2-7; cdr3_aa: CASSLGTEQYF; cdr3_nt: TGTGCCAGCAGTCTAGGGACCGAGCAGTACTTC
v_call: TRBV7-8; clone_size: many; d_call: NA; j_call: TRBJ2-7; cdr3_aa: CASRGYNEQYF; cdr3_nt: TGTGCCAGCCGAGGTTATAACGAGCAGTACTTC
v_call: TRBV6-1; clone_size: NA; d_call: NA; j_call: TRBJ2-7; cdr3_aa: CASSEAQWYEQYF; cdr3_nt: TGTGCCAGCAGTGAAGCGCAATGGTACGAGCAGTACTTC
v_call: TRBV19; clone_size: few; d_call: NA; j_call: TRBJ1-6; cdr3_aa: CASSVLRGLGAPSPLHF; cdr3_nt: TGTGCCAGTAGTGTACTGAGAGGTTTGGGGGCCCCATCACCCCTCCACTTT
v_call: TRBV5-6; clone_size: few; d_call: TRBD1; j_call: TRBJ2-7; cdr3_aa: CASSLASGTGVYEQYF; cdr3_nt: TGTGCCAGCAGCTTGGCCTCCGGGACAGGTGTCTACGAGCAGTACTTC
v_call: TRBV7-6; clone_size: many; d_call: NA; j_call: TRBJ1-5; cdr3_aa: CASSLWADQPQHF; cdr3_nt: TGTGCCAGCAGCTTATGGGCAGATCAGCCCCAGCATTTT
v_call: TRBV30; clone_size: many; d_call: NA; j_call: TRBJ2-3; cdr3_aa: CAWSVRRVQGGTDTQYF; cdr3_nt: TGTGCCTGGAGTGTACGTCGTGTGCAGGGTGGAACAGATACGCAGTATTTT
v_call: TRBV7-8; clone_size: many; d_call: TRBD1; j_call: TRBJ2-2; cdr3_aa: CASSNPRDRSNTGELFF; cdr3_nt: TGTGCCAGCAGCAACCCCCGGGACAGATCGAACACCGGGGAGCTGTTTTTT
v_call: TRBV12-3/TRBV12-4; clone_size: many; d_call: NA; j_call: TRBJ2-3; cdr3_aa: CASSKGVLAKDTQYF; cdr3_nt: TGTGCCAGCAGCAAAGGGGTCCTAGCCAAGGATACGCAGTATTTT
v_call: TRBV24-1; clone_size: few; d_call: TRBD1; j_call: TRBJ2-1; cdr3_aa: CATSGTGSGNEQFF; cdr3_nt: TGTGCCACCAGTGGGACAGGGTCAGGGAATGAGCAGTTCTTC
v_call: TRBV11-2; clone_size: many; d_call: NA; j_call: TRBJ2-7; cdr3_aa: CASSFPGRSYEQYF; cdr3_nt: TGTGCCAGCAGCTTTCCTGGAAGGTCCTACGAGCAGTACTTC
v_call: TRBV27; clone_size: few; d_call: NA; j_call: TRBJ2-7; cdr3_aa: CASSGYGSYEQYF; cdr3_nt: TGTGCCAGCAGTGGTTATGGCTCCTACGAGCAGTACTTC
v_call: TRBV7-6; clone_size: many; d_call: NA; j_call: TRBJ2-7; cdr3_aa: CASSFQGGEQYF; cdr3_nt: TGTGCCAGCAGCTTCCAGGGAGGCGAGCAGTACTTC
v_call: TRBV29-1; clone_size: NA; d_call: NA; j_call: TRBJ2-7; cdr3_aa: CSVTESAYEQYF; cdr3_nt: TGCAGCGTGACCGAGAGCGCCTACGAGCAGTACTTC
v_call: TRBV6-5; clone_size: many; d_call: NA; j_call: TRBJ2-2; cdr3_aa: CASSYLNRAGELFF; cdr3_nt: TGTGCCAGCAGTTACCTCAACAGGGCCGGGGAGCTGTTTTTT
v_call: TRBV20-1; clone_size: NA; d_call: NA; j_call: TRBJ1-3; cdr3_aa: CSAIPYRQPGNTIYF; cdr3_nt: TGCAGTGCTATCCCATACAGACAGCCAGGAAACACCATATATTTT